This TCR beta chain was sequenced in a study of shared clonotypes between healthy human individuals (dated by TCRdb to 2018 to 2020). In the study overall: A few men and a couple of women, aged 18 to 49 years, made up the cohort. For each donor, CD4 naive and CD4 memory were each run on three plates, CD8 naive on two plates, and CD8 memory on one plate. The study deeply sequenced blood TCR repertoires of several healthy adults to estimate repertoire size and the extent of clonotype sharing between individuals. Different laboratories and diverse techniques were used to prepare libraries and sequence TCR repertoires, to increase sequencing depth and limit assay-specific biases. Per donor, leukapheresis produced somewhere between about 0.94 and 9.5 billion PBMCs. Summary of the overall study and its limitations: Sampling was restricted to blood, and TCR repertoires in tissue are likely to differ from TCR repertoires in blood. Estimated clonotype richness was generally larger for naive than for memory subsets. Incomplete sequencing was indicated by rarefaction of sorted-subset datasets, despite the large sequencing depth. Pairwise subsampling indicated that sequencing depth was expected to affect the degree of clonotype sharing among donors. Higher generation probabilities were observed for clonotypes shared by all four sorted-subset donors than for non-shared clonotypes. The genetic and exposure-history diversity represented was limited by the small number of donors. Approximately 5% of naive CD4, around 3.5% of naive CD8, roughly 2.4% of memory CD4, and about 0.4% of memory CD8 clonotypes were shared across a few donors.

Using the deep immunoSEQ assay, TCR CDR3 regions were amplified from genomic DNA by multiplex PCR. Genomic DNA extracted from each cell subset was distributed evenly over all wells of several immunoSEQ 96-well plates, and each plate served as one replicate. For sorted subsets, around 200 ng genomic DNA, equal to tens of thousands of T cell genomes, was loaded into each replicate PCR. The purified libraries were quantified using a Qubit 3.0 fluorometer, sized with a Bioanalyzer 2100, and then quantified again using the KAPA Library Quantification kit. A separate single-read 150-cycle Illumina NextSeq 550 flow cell was used to sequence each immunoSEQ 96-well plate. The paper's data handling went like this. The immunoSEQ output contained only junctional sequences without quality scores, so filtering could not match that applied to full-length reads. To assign V/J genes and CDR3, sequences were annotated using PyIR, a Python wrapper for IgBLAST v1.9, with IMGT germline references. Reads were removed for weak V/J assignments (E-value above 1e-6), missing CDR3, stop codons, out-of-frame junctions, or ambiguous translated residues. V3J clonotypes were defined as sequences sharing an identical inferred V gene, J gene, and CDR3 amino acid sequence. Percentage overlap between repertoires was calculated by dividing the number of shared unique clonotypes by the size of the smaller repertoire. Three approaches were used to assess repertoire richness: RTK rarefaction, the Chao1 estimator, and Recon v2.1 estimates of unobserved clonotypes. Generation probabilities were computed with OLGA for all TCRbeta clonotypes obtained by the gDNA method from a handful of donors. In TCRdb, the immuneACCESS table is reduced to in-frame sequences with V and J assigned. These tables do not hold every clone; where another copy was compared, an unresolved V gene accounts for under half, and the others remain unexplained. Clone size and V and J calls were adopted from that table, with D and trimming inferred from the DNA. This sample lists about 2 million clones; roughly 94% were detected once. Jointly, the top ten make up 0.13% of the sample.

Healthy HIV-negative adults with no recently reported acute infections or vaccinations were included as donors. Only Caucasian adults living in Nashville, Tennessee, USA were represented among the donors. CD4+ T cells were enriched through magnetic negative selection, after which naive cells were positively selected on CD45RA and the remaining negative fraction served as the memory subset. After blood collection by leukapheresis, PBMCs were isolated using Ficoll-Histopaque density gradient centrifugation and then cryopreserved in the vapor phase of liquid nitrogen. Analytical flow cytometry was used to check the purity and quantity of each magnetically sorted T cell population. From each sorted fraction, genomic DNA was isolated and quantified by UV absorbance on a Nanodrop 2000c. In this sample, this clone turned up once. Its antigen is currently not known. It has no much larger one-base neighbor in the sample; base qualities were not kept.

Specimen: naive CD4+ T cells sorted from blood. Read against the paper, the sample's cell subset or site label means: CD45RA+ positively selected. The receptor was derived from a man aged 18-30 years in good health.

CDR3 loop: CASLDPRTADGNIQYF. The DNA sequence is given as TGTGCCAGCTTAGACCCCCGGACCGCTGATGGAAACATTCAGTACTTC. The rearranged segments are TRBV28 and TRBJ2-4; a confident D gene designation cannot be given. CDR1 and CDR2 were assigned from the germline V gene as MDHEN and SYDVKM. V lost 8 bases and J lost 6 bases; the stretch between them is 23 bases long. From the cysteine up to the phenylalanine, the CDR3 has a length of 16 residues. Only CDR3 DNA remains: 48 bases, in frame from the first base.